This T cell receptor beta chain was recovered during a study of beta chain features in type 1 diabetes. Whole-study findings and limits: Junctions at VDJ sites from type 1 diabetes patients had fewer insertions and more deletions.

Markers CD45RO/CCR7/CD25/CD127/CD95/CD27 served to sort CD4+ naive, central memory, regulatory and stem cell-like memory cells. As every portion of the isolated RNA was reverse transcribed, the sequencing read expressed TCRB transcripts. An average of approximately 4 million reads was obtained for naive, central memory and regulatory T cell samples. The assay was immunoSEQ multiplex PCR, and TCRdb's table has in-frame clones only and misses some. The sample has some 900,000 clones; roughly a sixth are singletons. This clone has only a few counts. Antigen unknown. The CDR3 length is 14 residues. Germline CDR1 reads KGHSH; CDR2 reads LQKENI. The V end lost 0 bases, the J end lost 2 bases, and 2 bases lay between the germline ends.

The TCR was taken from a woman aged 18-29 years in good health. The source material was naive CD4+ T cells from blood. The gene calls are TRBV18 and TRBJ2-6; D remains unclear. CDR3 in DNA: TGTGCCAGCTCACCACCCCCTGGGGCCAACGTCCTGACTTTC. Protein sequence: CASSPPPGANVLTF.